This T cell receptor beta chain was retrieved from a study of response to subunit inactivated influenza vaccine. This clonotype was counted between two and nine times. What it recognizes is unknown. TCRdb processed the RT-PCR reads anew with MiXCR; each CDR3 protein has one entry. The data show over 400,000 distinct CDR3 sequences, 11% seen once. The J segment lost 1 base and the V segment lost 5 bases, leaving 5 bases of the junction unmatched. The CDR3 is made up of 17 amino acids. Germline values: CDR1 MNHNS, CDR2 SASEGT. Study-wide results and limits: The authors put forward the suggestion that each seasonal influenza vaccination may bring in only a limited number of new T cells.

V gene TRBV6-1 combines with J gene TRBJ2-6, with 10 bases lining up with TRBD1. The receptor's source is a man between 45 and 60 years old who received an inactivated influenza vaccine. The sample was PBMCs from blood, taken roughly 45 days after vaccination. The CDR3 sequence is CASSPTGGASGANVLTF. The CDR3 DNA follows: TGTGCCAGCAGTCCGACAGGGGGCGCTTCTGGGGCCAACGTCCTGACTTTC.